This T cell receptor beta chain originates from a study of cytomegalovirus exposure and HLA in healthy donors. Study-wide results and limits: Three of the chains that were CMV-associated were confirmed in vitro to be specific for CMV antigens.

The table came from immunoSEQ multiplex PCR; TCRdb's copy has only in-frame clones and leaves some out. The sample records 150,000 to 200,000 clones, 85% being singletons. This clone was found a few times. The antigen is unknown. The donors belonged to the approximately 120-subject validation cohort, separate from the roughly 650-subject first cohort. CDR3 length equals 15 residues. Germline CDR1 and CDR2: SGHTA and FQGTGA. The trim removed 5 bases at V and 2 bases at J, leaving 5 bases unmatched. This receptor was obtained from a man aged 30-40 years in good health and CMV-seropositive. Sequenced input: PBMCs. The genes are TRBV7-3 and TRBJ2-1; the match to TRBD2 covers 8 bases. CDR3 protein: CASSKPGLAYNEQFF. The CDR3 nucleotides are TGTGCCAGCAGCAAACCGGGACTAGCCTACAATGAGCAGTTCTTC.